A single sample gave rise to the 23 T cell receptor beta chains below, sequenced in a study of CD8 T cells in ankylosing spondylitis. One entry per CDR3 protein results from TCRdb running MiXCR on the 5' RACE reads. The data hold around 94,000 distinct CDR3 sequences, with roughly 9% observed a single time. The antigens for these receptors are not known. General observations from the study: A motif in TCR beta, a set of roughly eight highly homologous variants, appeared characteristic of ankylosing spondylitis blood.

Sequencing was carried out using blood, either unsorted or a sorted T cell fraction (not recorded which). The receptor set was obtained from a male donor with ankylosing spondylitis.

The chain employs TRBV9 and TRBJ2-3; 9 bases map to TRBD2. Germline trimming cut 5 bases from V and 3 bases from J; bases unmatched to any gene: 7. This CDR3 region has 15 residues. Looked up from germline, CDR1 is SGDLS and CDR2 is YYNGEE. As DNA, the CDR3 is TGTGCCAGCAGTTGGGCGCGGGAGGGAACAGATACGCAGTATTTT. Translating it yields CASSWAREGTDTQYF.

There are a few counts of this clonotype. The genes are TRBV7-8 and TRBJ1-1; D remains ambiguous. Germline lookup yields CDR1 SGHVS and CDR2 FQNEAQ. Trimming took 6 bases from V and 1 from J, leaving 12 bases between them. This CDR3 has 14 residues. The CDR3: CASRSQITNTEAFF. CDR3 coding DNA: TGTGCCAGCAGATCACAGATTACGAACACTGAAGCTTTCTTT.

The chain has TRBV5-5 and TRBJ2-7; D might be TRBD1 (5 bases). CDR3 size: 12 residues. In germline, CDR1 is SGHKS, CDR2 YYEKEE (reference sequence). Trimming stripped 5 bases from V and 3 bases from J, with 9 bases between. The CDR3 is CASSLTVYEQYF. CDR3 in DNA: TGTGCCAGCAGTCTGACAGTCTACGAGCAGTACTTC.

This chain links TRBV5-6 with TRBJ2-1, with a tentative D call TRBD1 (5 bases). CDR3 length: 14 amino acids. The V and J ends lost 4 bases and 6 bases respectively, with 14 bases between them. The V gene's germline CDR1 is SGHDT and CDR2 YYEEEE. CDR3 residues: CASSEGASLNEQFF. The DNA for the CDR3 is TGTGCCAGCAGCGAAGGGGCTTCCCTCAATGAGCAGTTCTTC. Together with reference TRBV5-6 and TRBJ2-1, the CDR3 gives the full variable domain: DAGVTQSPTHLIKTRGQQVTLRCSPKSGHDTVSWYQQALGQGPQFIFQYYEEEERQRGNFPDRFSGHQFPNYSSELNVNALLLGDSALYLCASSEGASLNEQFFGPGTRLTVL.

This clonotype was found many times. This sequence joins TRBV5-5 and TRBJ2-1; D gene ambiguous. The CDR3 runs to 15 residues. V was shortened by 4 bases and J by 3 bases, with 14 bases between the two germline ends. Germline CDR1 is SGHKS and CDR2 is YYEKEE (reference sequence). The CDR3 loop is CASSATTSIYNEQFF. The DNA of the CDR3 is TGTGCCAGCAGCGCCACTACCTCCATCTACAATGAGCAGTTCTTC.

V is TRBV12-3 or TRBV12-4 and J is TRBJ2-7; D gene ambiguous. The CDR3 runs to 12 residues. V lost 6 bases to trimming and J lost 2 bases, with 8 bases between them. This chain's CDR3 is CASSPGPYEQYV. CDR3 in DNA: TGTGCCAGCAGCCCGGGCCCCTACGAGCAGTACGTC.

Many counts were recorded for this clonotype. The chain uses TRBV5-6 and TRBJ2-1, with D tentatively TRBD2 (6 bases). CDR1 and CDR2 (germline): SGHDT, YYEEEE. This CDR3 spans 15 amino acids. Trimming shortened V by 5 bases and J by 7 bases, and 19 bases separated the two germline ends. DNA of the CDR3: TGTGCCAGCAGTCGTGGGACTCCCCAGTCAAATGAGCAGTTCTTC. It is translated as CASSRGTPQSNEQFF.

V is TRBV25-1 and J is TRBJ2-3; perhaps TRBD2 as D (5 bases). The germline CDR1 and CDR2 sequences are MGHDK and SYGVNS. The CDR3 consists of 12 residues. Trimming took 9 bases from V and 4 from J, leaving 11 bases between them. CDR3 DNA sequence: TGTGCCAGTTCCCGGGGTCCAGATACGCAGTATTTT. Amino acid sequence: CASSRGPDTQYF. The entire variable domain, with the rest obtained from reference TRBV25-1 and TRBJ2-3, is as follows: EADIYQTPRYLVIGTGKKITLECSQTMGHDKMYWYQQDPGMELHLIHYSYGVNSTEKGDLSSESTVSRIRTEHFPLTLESARPSHTSQYLCASSRGPDTQYFGPGTRLTVL.

This clonotype showed up many times. The chain's CDR3 is CASSADGSSYNEQFF. Here the CDR3 DNA reads TGTGCCAGCAGTGCGGACGGTAGCTCCTACAATGAGCAGTTCTTC. The rearrangement uses TRBV6-1 and TRBJ2-1; D not certain. Trimming removed 4 bases at V and 0 bases at J, with 10 bases between. CDR1 and CDR2 (germline): MNHNS, SASEGT. The CDR3 is made up of 15 amino acids.

The gene calls are TRBV30 and TRBJ2-7; TRBD1 aligns across 7 bases. In germline, CDR1 is GTSNPN, CDR2 SVGIG (reference sequence). J was trimmed by 4 bases and V by 2 bases; bases with no gene match: 17. This CDR3 has 17 residues. CDR3: CAWSPQGVSFLAYEQYV. The CDR3 DNA sequence: TGTGCCTGGAGTCCTCAGGGGGTGTCGTTTTTAGCTTACGAGCAGTACGTC.

This clonotype was found a few times. The chain carries TRBV27 and TRBJ2-1, with D perhaps matching TRBD2 (6 bases). V lost 2 bases and J lost 10, with 12 bases in between. Germline lookup yields CDR1 MNHEY and CDR2 SMNVEV (reference sequence). This CDR3 has 13 amino acids. CDR3 nucleotide sequence: TGTGCCAGCAGTTTACCCCCCGGGAGCGAGCAGTTCTTC. Residues: CASSLPPGSEQFF.

The chain joins TRBV20-1 to TRBJ2-7, with 10 bases that match TRBD2. V dropped 0 bases and J dropped 4; count of bases not matched to a gene: 3. The CDR3 is 14 residues long. The germline V gene has CDR1 DFQATT and CDR2 SNEGSKA (reference sequence). The CDR3 sequence: CSARDKAGGYEQYF. The CDR3 DNA sequence: TGCAGTGCTAGAGATAAAGCGGGAGGGTACGAGCAGTACTTC.

V gene TRBV6-2 or TRBV6-3 combines with J gene TRBJ1-1; D perhaps matches TRBD1 (5 bases). V gave up 2 bases and J gave up 0 bases, with 13 bases separating them. The CDR3 has 16 residues. The germline CDR1 and CDR2 sequences are MNHEY and SVGEGT. CDR3 DNA sequence: TGTGCCAGCAGTTACCCGACAGAACTCATGAACACTGAAGCTTTCTTT. Protein: CASSYPTELMNTEAFF.

The chain employs TRBV10-3 and TRBJ2-1; 7 nucleotides line up with TRBD1. Trimming took 3 bases from V and 10 from J; bases not matched to a gene: 6. The germline V gene encodes CDR1 ENHRY and CDR2 SYGVKD. The CDR3 is 13 residues long. For the CDR3, the DNA is TGTGCCATCAGTGAAACTTGGACAGGCGAGCAGTTCTTC. Its protein is CAISETWTGEQFF.

This clonotype was observed a handful of times. For the CDR3, the DNA is TGCAGCGTTGGTATCGCAGGGGGTCACTACAATGAGCAGTTCTTC. This encodes CSVGIAGGHYNEQFF. V is TRBV29-1 and J is TRBJ2-1; 7 bases fit TRBD1. Germline-derived CDR1 and CDR2 are SQVTM and ANQGSEA. This CDR3 is built from 15 residues. The J segment lost 3 bases and the V segment lost 4 bases, leaving 9 bases of the junction unmatched.

Only a few counts were recorded for this clonotype. V is TRBV13 and J is TRBJ2-1, with a tentative D call TRBD2 (6 bases). The germline V and J ends were trimmed by 4 bases and 2 bases, with 12 bases remaining between them. This CDR3 comprises 15 residues. Germline V gene sequence: CDR1 PRHDT, CDR2 FYEKMQ (reference sequence). The CDR3 DNA reads as TGTGCCAGCAGCTCCCCGGAGGGGCCCTACAATGAGCAGTTCTTC. Amino acids: CASSSPEGPYNEQFF.

This clonotype was recorded a few times. This chain uses TRBV27 with TRBJ2-3, with TRBD1 matching over 7 bases. This CDR3 has 16 residues. The germline gives CDR1 MNHEY, CDR2 SMNVEV (reference sequence). The trim removed 5 bases at V and 4 bases at J, leaving 12 bases unmatched. The CDR3 here is CASSPTRTGLADTQYF. CDR3 bases: TGTGCCAGCAGTCCTACCCGGACAGGTCTGGCAGATACGCAGTATTTT.

This clonotype came up many times. The chain is built from TRBV4-1 and TRBJ2-1; no reliable D call. This CDR3 has 15 residues. Looked up from germline, CDR1 is MGHRA and CDR2 is YSYEKL. Trimming left V 4 bases short and J 1 base short, with 11 bases between. The CDR3 reads CASSLAELSYNEQFF. CDR3 bases: TGCGCCAGCAGCCTTGCGGAATTATCCTACAATGAGCAGTTCTTC.

The chain joins TRBV28 to TRBJ1-2; D is undetermined. Germline-derived CDR1 and CDR2 are MDHEN and SYDVKM. Trimming took 7 bases from V and 6 from J, leaving 18 bases between them. The CDR3 contains 14 residues. The CDR3 DNA sequence: TGTGCCAGCACCCCCGGGGAAGGGAGCAATGGCTACACCTTC. This translates into CASTPGEGSNGYTF.

The chain employs TRBV6-1 and TRBJ2-7, with a possible D match to TRBD1 (6 bases). The CDR3 loop spans 15 amino acids. Germline lookup yields CDR1 MNHNS and CDR2 SASEGT. Trimming took 6 bases from V and 3 from J, leaving 18 bases between them. CDR3 nucleotide sequence: TGTGCCAGCAGGTTGTGGCTAGGGGGATTCTACGAGCAGTACTTC. It is translated as CASRLWLGGFYEQYF.

This clonotype was detected only a few times. The chain joins TRBV11-3 to TRBJ2-1; D is possibly TRBD2 (6 bases). The CDR3 extends over 12 amino acids. The germline V gene has CDR1 SGHNT and CDR2 YENEEA. V lost 5 bases and J 6 bases, leaving 8 bases between the germline ends. The CDR3 coding sequence is TGTGCCAGCAGCCGGGGAGGCAATGAGCAGTTCTTC. This sequence encodes CASSRGGNEQFF.

This clonotype has ten or more counts. V gene TRBV7-9 combines with J gene TRBJ2-2; no definite D call. V lost 5 bases and J lost 5, with 0 bases in between. The CDR3 spans 10 residues. Germline V lookup: CDR1 SEHNR, CDR2 FQNEAQ (reference sequence). This CDR3 is CASSTGELFF. Written as DNA, the CDR3 is TGTGCCAGCAGCACCGGGGAGCTGTTTTTT.

The gene calls are TRBV4-1 and TRBJ2-2; 9 nucleotides match TRBD1. This CDR3 region has 16 residues. The V gene end was trimmed by 0 bases and the J gene end by 4 bases; junction bases not matched to a gene: 3. In germline, CDR1 is MGHRA, CDR2 YSYEKL. CDR3 nucleotides: TGCGCCAGCAGCCAAGAACAGGGGGCGGGCACCGGGGAGCTGTTTTTT. This gives the protein CASSQEQGAGTGELFF.